This TCR beta chain emerged from a study of T cells in Graves' hyperthyroidism and ophthalmopathy. The CDR3 contains 14 residues. Germline V gene sequence: CDR1 SNHLY, CDR2 FYNNEI. This clonotype has more than one count but fewer than ten. This may arise from a read error, as a much more abundant clone is one base away. RNA transcripts gave rise to amplified TCR beta CDR3 regions. TCR CDR3 underwent first-round RT-PCR with the HTBI primer set. TCRdb reanalysed the multiplex PCR reads using MiXCR and keeps one entry per CDR3 protein. This table holds some 570,000 distinct CDR3 sequences, under 20% found once.

This TCR derives from a woman younger than 35 with Graves' ophthalmopathy. Sequencing input: blood. The chain links TRBV2 to TRBJ1-1; possibly TRBD1 for D (5 bases). CDR3 protein: CATIRGRANTGAFF. Written as DNA, the CDR3 is TGTGCCACCATTCGGGGCAGGGCGAACACTGGAGCTTTCTTT.